These T cell receptor beta chains were read from a single sample in a study of T cell responses to AZD1222 COVID-19 vaccine. The method was immunoSEQ multiplex PCR; TCRdb's version includes in-frame clones alone and lacks a portion of them. Among approximately 82,000 clones listed, approximately 91% were seen once. Specimen: peripheral blood, collected on day 0 of AZD1222 vaccination. Receptor source: an adult in good health. Each CDR3 is given with its conserved first and last residue. The order of the fields is D gene, V gene, J gene, clone size, CDR3 protein, CDR3 DNA. D genes are given only for firm matches. Size tells how often a clone was seen (once, few, many) or the class of an expanded clone, and some rows leave it out.

d_gene: TRBD1
v_gene: TRBV16
j_gene: TRBJ1-6
abundance: NA
CDR3aa: CASSQWTGHSPLHF
CDR3nt: TGTGCCAGCAGCCAATGGACAGGGCACTCACCCCTCCACTTT

d_gene: NA
v_gene: TRBV12-3/TRBV12-4
j_gene: TRBJ1-4
abundance: NA
CDR3aa: CASSDKNEKLFF
CDR3nt: TGTGCCAGCAGCGACAAGAATGAAAAACTGTTTTTT

d_gene: NA
v_gene: TRBV6-5
j_gene: TRBJ2-5
abundance: few
CDR3aa: CASSRDSPETQYF
CDR3nt: TGTGCCAGCAGTCGGGACTCACCAGAGACCCAGTACTTC

d_gene: TRBD2
v_gene: TRBV5-4
j_gene: TRBJ2-3
abundance: NA
CDR3aa: CASSSRLAGADTQYF
CDR3nt: TGTGCCAGCAGCTCGCGACTAGCGGGGGCGGATACGCAGTATTTT

d_gene: NA
v_gene: TRBV7-2
j_gene: TRBJ1-2
abundance: NA
CDR3aa: CASSPPGGARRDGYTF
CDR3nt: TGTGCCAGCAGCCCCCCTGGGGGGGCCCGAAGGGATGGCTACACCTTC

d_gene: NA
v_gene: TRBV6-2/TRBV6-3
j_gene: TRBJ1-1
abundance: NA
CDR3aa: CASSQTVMNTEAFF
CDR3nt: TGTGCCAGCAGTCAGACAGTTATGAACACTGAAGCTTTCTTT

d_gene: TRBD2
v_gene: TRBV3-1/TRBV3-2
j_gene: TRBJ2-7
abundance: once
CDR3aa: CASSRSGEGEQYF
CDR3nt: TGTGCCAGCAGCCGTAGCGGGGAGGGCGAGCAGTACTTC

d_gene: NA
v_gene: TRBV6-5
j_gene: TRBJ1-1
abundance: NA
CDR3aa: CASSYLGTEAFF
CDR3nt: TGTGCCAGCAGTTACCTAGGGACTGAAGCTTTCTTT

d_gene: TRBD2
v_gene: TRBV11-2
j_gene: TRBJ2-1
abundance: NA
CDR3aa: CASSFAGGYNEQFF
CDR3nt: TGTGCCAGCAGCTTCGCGGGGGGCTACAATGAGCAGTTCTTC

d_gene: NA
v_gene: TRBV7-9
j_gene: TRBJ2-7
abundance: NA
CDR3aa: CASSPQQRGITYEQYF
CDR3nt: TGTGCCAGCAGCCCCCAGCAGAGGGGGATTACCTACGAGCAGTACTTC

d_gene: NA
v_gene: TRBV28
j_gene: TRBJ1-2
abundance: NA
CDR3aa: CASRESVEDGYTF
CDR3nt: TGTGCCAGCAGGGAATCGGTAGAAGATGGCTACACCTTC

d_gene: NA
v_gene: TRBV19
j_gene: TRBJ1-2
abundance: NA
CDR3aa: CASSIRGGTNYGYTF
CDR3nt: TGTGCCAGTAGTATCCGGGGAGGAACTAACTATGGCTACACCTTC

d_gene: NA
v_gene: TRBV9
j_gene: TRBJ1-6
abundance: few
CDR3aa: CASSAMTDSSPLHF
CDR3nt: TGTGCCAGCAGCGCCATGACAGATTCTTCACCCCTCCACTTT

d_gene: TRBD1
v_gene: TRBV19
j_gene: TRBJ1-4
abundance: NA
CDR3aa: CATRTGGVEKLFF
CDR3nt: TGTGCCACTCGGACAGGGGGTGTTGAAAAACTGTTTTTT

d_gene: NA
v_gene: TRBV4-2
j_gene: TRBJ1-2
abundance: NA
CDR3aa: CASSYRDATGYTF
CDR3nt: TGTGCCAGCAGCTACAGGGATGCGACTGGCTACACCTTC

d_gene: NA
v_gene: TRBV19
j_gene: TRBJ1-5
abundance: NA
CDR3aa: CASKSDFGVGQPQHF
CDR3nt: TGTGCCAGTAAATCCGACTTCGGGGTCGGTCAGCCCCAGCATTTT

d_gene: NA
v_gene: TRBV7-9
j_gene: TRBJ2-7
abundance: few
CDR3aa: CASSSKGPGEQYF
CDR3nt: TGTGCCAGCAGCTCTAAGGGTCCCGGCGAGCAGTACTTC

d_gene: NA
v_gene: TRBV28
j_gene: TRBJ1-3
abundance: NA
CDR3aa: CASSSPSGNTIYF
CDR3nt: TGTGCCAGCAGCTCCCCCTCTGGAAACACCATATATTTT

d_gene: TRBD1
v_gene: TRBV12-3/TRBV12-4
j_gene: TRBJ1-1
abundance: NA
CDR3aa: CASRDRGMGAFF
CDR3nt: TGTGCCAGCAGGGACAGGGGGATGGGGGCTTTCTTT

d_gene: NA
v_gene: TRBV10-3
j_gene: TRBJ2-3
abundance: NA
CDR3aa: CAISVKETDTQYF
CDR3nt: TGTGCCATCAGTGTGAAGGAGACAGATACGCAGTATTTT

d_gene: TRBD2
v_gene: TRBV10-1
j_gene: TRBJ2-1
abundance: NA
CDR3aa: CASSISGAGPHEQFF
CDR3nt: TGCGCCAGCAGCATAAGCGGGGCAGGCCCCCATGAGCAGTTCTTC

d_gene: NA
v_gene: TRBV19
j_gene: TRBJ1-3
abundance: NA
CDR3aa: CASRGGQLGSGNTIYF
CDR3nt: TGTGCCAGTAGAGGGGGGCAACTTGGCTCTGGAAACACCATATATTTT

d_gene: TRBD2
v_gene: TRBV10-3
j_gene: TRBJ2-5
abundance: few
CDR3aa: CAISSTGTSGGLETQYF
CDR3nt: TGTGCCATCAGTTCGACCGGGACTAGCGGGGGTTTAGAGACCCAGTACTTC

d_gene: NA
v_gene: TRBV4-3
j_gene: TRBJ2-3
abundance: NA
CDR3aa: CASSQGWPGSTDTQYF
CDR3nt: TGCGCCAGCAGCCAAGGGTGGCCGGGGAGCACAGATACGCAGTATTTT

d_gene: TRBD2
v_gene: TRBV6-1
j_gene: TRBJ2-7
abundance: NA
CDR3aa: CASSHVSGGSYEQYF
CDR3nt: TGTGCCAGCAGTCACGTTAGCGGGGGCTCCTACGAGCAGTACTTC

d_gene: TRBD1
v_gene: TRBV12-5
j_gene: TRBJ1-2
abundance: NA
CDR3aa: CASGLDRTGHTF
CDR3nt: TGTGCTAGTGGACTCGATCGGACAGGTCACACCTTC

d_gene: NA
v_gene: TRBV5-1
j_gene: TRBJ1-3
abundance: NA
CDR3aa: CASSYTGISGNTIYF
CDR3nt: TGCGCCAGCAGCTATACAGGGATCTCTGGAAACACCATATATTTT

d_gene: NA
v_gene: TRBV5-4
j_gene: TRBJ1-1
abundance: NA
CDR3aa: CASSPRTVVTEAFF
CDR3nt: TGTGCCAGCAGCCCTAGGACAGTCGTCACTGAAGCTTTCTTT

d_gene: NA
v_gene: TRBV28
j_gene: TRBJ1-2
abundance: once
CDR3aa: CASSFWGGGYGYTF
CDR3nt: TGTGCCAGCAGTTTTTGGGGTGGGGGCTATGGCTACACCTTC

d_gene: NA
v_gene: TRBV6-5
j_gene: TRBJ2-5
abundance: NA
CDR3aa: CASSYRGETQYF
CDR3nt: TGTGCCAGCAGTTACAGGGGAGAGACCCAGTACTTC

d_gene: TRBD1
v_gene: TRBV24-1
j_gene: TRBJ2-3
abundance: NA
CDR3aa: CATFGTGSTDTQYF
CDR3nt: TGTGCCACCTTCGGGACAGGGAGCACAGATACGCAGTATTTT

d_gene: NA
v_gene: TRBV19
j_gene: TRBJ1-2
abundance: NA
CDR3aa: CASRYRDENYGYTF
CDR3nt: TGTGCCAGCCGGTACAGGGACGAGAACTATGGCTACACCTTC

d_gene: NA
v_gene: TRBV4-3
j_gene: TRBJ2-3
abundance: NA
CDR3aa: CASSQEWRGALADTQYF
CDR3nt: TGCGCCAGCAGCCAAGAATGGAGGGGGGCCTTAGCAGATACGCAGTATTTT

d_gene: NA
v_gene: TRBV11-3
j_gene: TRBJ1-1
abundance: NA
CDR3aa: CASSAGGQDTEAFF
CDR3nt: TGTGCCAGCAGCGCCGGGGGTCAGGACACTGAAGCTTTCTTT

d_gene: NA
v_gene: TRBV5-1
j_gene: TRBJ2-2
abundance: medium-sized
CDR3aa: CASMSPLNTGELFF
CDR3nt: TGCGCCAGCATGAGCCCCCTGAACACCGGGGAGCTGTTTTTT

d_gene: NA
v_gene: TRBV7-2
j_gene: TRBJ2-7
abundance: once
CDR3aa: CASSRRTDYEQYF
CDR3nt: TGTGCCAGCAGCCGTCGGACGGACTACGAGCAGTACTTC

d_gene: TRBD1
v_gene: TRBV5-1
j_gene: TRBJ2-7
abundance: NA
CDR3aa: CASSLGQGSYEQYF
CDR3nt: TGCGCCAGCAGCTTGGGACAGGGGTCCTACGAGCAGTACTTC

d_gene: NA
v_gene: TRBV19
j_gene: TRBJ2-7
abundance: NA
CDR3aa: CASSMEGAPSTYEQYF
CDR3nt: TGTGCCAGTAGTATGGAAGGGGCCCCGAGTACTTACGAGCAGTACTTC

d_gene: TRBD1
v_gene: TRBV5-1
j_gene: TRBJ2-7
abundance: few
CDR3aa: CASSFLPGQGRIFF
CDR3nt: TGCGCCAGCAGCTTTCTACCCGGACAGGGGCGCATCTTCTTC

d_gene: TRBD1
v_gene: TRBV18
j_gene: TRBJ1-5
abundance: NA
CDR3aa: CASSPGTGAHQPQHF
CDR3nt: TGTGCCAGCTCACCCGGGACAGGGGCACATCAGCCCCAGCATTTT

d_gene: NA
v_gene: TRBV24-1
j_gene: TRBJ2-5
abundance: NA
CDR3aa: CATSDLAPGYQETQYF
CDR3nt: TGTGCCACCAGTGATTTGGCGCCAGGCTATCAAGAGACCCAGTACTTC

d_gene: NA
v_gene: TRBV5-1
j_gene: TRBJ2-1
abundance: NA
CDR3aa: CASSLVIGDNEQFF
CDR3nt: TGCGCCAGCAGCTTGGTGATCGGTGACAATGAGCAGTTCTTC

d_gene: NA
v_gene: TRBV7-7
j_gene: TRBJ2-1
abundance: NA
CDR3aa: CASSPGPSSYNEQFF
CDR3nt: TGTGCTAGCAGCCCCGGCCCTAGCTCCTACAATGAGCAGTTCTTC

d_gene: NA
v_gene: TRBV5-4
j_gene: TRBJ1-3
abundance: NA
CDR3aa: CASSGGHPGSGNTIYF
CDR3nt: TGTGCCAGCAGCGGTGGACACCCAGGGTCTGGAAACACCATATATTTT

d_gene: NA
v_gene: TRBV6-5
j_gene: TRBJ1-1
abundance: NA
CDR3aa: CASSLLSSWGAFF
CDR3nt: TGTGCCAGCAGTCTACTCTCCAGTTGGGGTGCTTTCTTT

d_gene: NA
v_gene: TRBV28
j_gene: TRBJ2-3
abundance: NA
CDR3aa: CASSGLASSTDTQYF
CDR3nt: TGTGCCAGCAGTGGCCTCGCGAGCAGCACAGATACGCAGTATTTT

d_gene: TRBD1
v_gene: TRBV6-2/TRBV6-3
j_gene: TRBJ2-3
abundance: NA
CDR3aa: CASSRHRGTDTQYF
CDR3nt: TGTGCCAGCAGTCGACACAGGGGAACAGATACGCAGTATTTT

d_gene: NA
v_gene: TRBV10-3
j_gene: TRBJ1-1
abundance: NA
CDR3aa: CATRMNTEAFF
CDR3nt: TGTGCCACCCGAATGAACACTGAAGCTTTCTTT

d_gene: NA
v_gene: TRBV10-1
j_gene: TRBJ2-2
abundance: NA
CDR3aa: CASSPSLYGELFF
CDR3nt: TGCGCCAGCAGCCCTAGTCTCTATGGGGAGCTGTTTTTT

d_gene: NA
v_gene: TRBV24-1
j_gene: TRBJ2-7
abundance: NA
CDR3aa: CATSDSDTYEQYF
CDR3nt: TGTGCCACCAGTGATTCAGATACCTACGAGCAGTACTTC

d_gene: NA
v_gene: TRBV19
j_gene: TRBJ2-7
abundance: NA
CDR3aa: CASSRDQGRYEQYF
CDR3nt: TGTGCCAGTAGTAGGGATCAGGGCCGCTACGAGCAGTACTTC

d_gene: TRBD1
v_gene: TRBV28
j_gene: TRBJ1-2
abundance: NA
CDR3aa: CASSLPLTGGDGYTF
CDR3nt: TGTGCCAGCAGTTTACCCTTGACAGGGGGTGATGGCTACACCTTC

d_gene: NA
v_gene: TRBV7-7
j_gene: TRBJ2-5
abundance: NA
CDR3aa: CASSLSTGTYQETQYF
CDR3nt: TGTGCTAGCAGCTTATCGACAGGTACATATCAAGAGACCCAGTACTTC

d_gene: NA
v_gene: TRBV2
j_gene: TRBJ2-1
abundance: NA
CDR3aa: CASRPRSLHNEQFF
CDR3nt: TGTGCCAGCAGGCCCCGCTCCCTACACAATGAGCAGTTCTTC

d_gene: NA
v_gene: TRBV9
j_gene: TRBJ2-5
abundance: NA
CDR3aa: CASSVDGYQETQYF
CDR3nt: TGTGCCAGCAGCGTAGATGGGTATCAAGAGACCCAGTACTTC